This is a list of T cell receptor beta chains from one sample in a study of OX40 agonist ivuxolimab in advanced cancers. Some clones are missing from TCRdb's copy, which holds only in-frame ones; the method was immunoSEQ multiplex PCR. The data hold about 50,000 clones, with approximately 80% observed a single time. The sample was CD4+ or CD8+ T cells sorted from blood, taken in a trial of the OX40 agonist ivuxolimab. The receptors were sampled from an adult with an advanced solid tumor such as melanoma, head and neck, liver or kidney cancer. The CDR3 runs from the conserved cysteine through the conserved F or W. D genes are given only for firm matches. Size values are once, few and many counts, or a class for expanded clones, and some rows have none.

CDR3 DNA: TGCGCCAGCAGCTTCGGGACAGGCAACGGCTACACCTTC; CDR3 protein: CASSFGTGNGYTF; V gene: TRBV5-1; J gene: TRBJ1-2; D gene: TRBD1; CDR3 length: 13; clone size: .
CDR3 DNA: TGCGCCAGCAGCTTGGGGGGACAGGGCTCCGAGCAGTACTTC; CDR3 protein: CASSLGGQGSEQYF; V gene: TRBV5-1; J gene: TRBJ2-7; D gene: TRBD1; CDR3 length: 14; clone size: .
CDR3 DNA: TGTGCCAGCAGTGAGAGGGGGGGGGAGGCAGATACGCAGTATTTT; CDR3 protein: CASSERGGEADTQYF; V gene: TRBV6-1; J gene: TRBJ2-3; D gene: .; CDR3 length: 15; clone size: .
CDR3 DNA: TGTGCCAGCAGGTCGGGCCCCCGGGCCACCTACAATGAGCAGTTCTTC; CDR3 protein: CASRSGPRATYNEQFF; V gene: TRBV2; J gene: TRBJ2-1; D gene: .; CDR3 length: 16; clone size: once
CDR3 DNA: TGCAGCGCGGACAGGTCGAACACCGGGGAGCTGTTTTTT; CDR3 protein: CSADRSNTGELFF; V gene: TRBV29-1; J gene: TRBJ2-2; D gene: TRBD1; CDR3 length: 13; clone size: few
CDR3 DNA: TGTGCCAGCACCTCCAGGGGGCGACTCTACGAGCAGTACTTC; CDR3 protein: CASTSRGRLYEQYF; V gene: TRBV27; J gene: TRBJ2-7; D gene: TRBD1; CDR3 length: 14; clone size: .
CDR3 DNA: TGTGCCAGCAGCGTAGGAGGTTTTAGCACTGAAGCTTTCTTT; CDR3 protein: CASSVGGFSTEAFF; V gene: TRBV9; J gene: TRBJ1-1; D gene: .; CDR3 length: 14; clone size: .
CDR3 DNA: TGTGCCAGCAGCTTAAGGCAGGCCAGGGGTCACAATGAGCAGTTCTTC; CDR3 protein: CASSLRQARGHNEQFF; V gene: TRBV7-9; J gene: TRBJ2-1; D gene: .; CDR3 length: 16; clone size: few
CDR3 DNA: TGTGCCAGCAGCAACGGACCGAACACCATATATTTT; CDR3 protein: CASSNGPNTIYF; V gene: TRBV11-3; J gene: TRBJ1-3; D gene: .; CDR3 length: 12; clone size: once
CDR3 DNA: TGTGCCAGCAGCGTAGATCCGACGAACACCGGGGAGCTGTTTTTT; CDR3 protein: CASSVDPTNTGELFF; V gene: TRBV9; J gene: TRBJ2-2; D gene: .; CDR3 length: 15; clone size: few
CDR3 DNA: TGTGCCAGCAGCTTACCGGGCCAAGAGACCCAGTACTTC; CDR3 protein: CASSLPGQETQYF; V gene: TRBV11-3; J gene: TRBJ2-5; D gene: .; CDR3 length: 13; clone size: .
CDR3 DNA: TGTGCCAGCAGCTTATATGCGGATTTTCAAGAGACCCAGTACTTC; CDR3 protein: CASSLYADFQETQYF; V gene: TRBV7-2; J gene: TRBJ2-5; D gene: .; CDR3 length: 15; clone size: .
CDR3 DNA: TGCGCCAGCAGGACTAGCGAAGGCTACGAGCAGTACTTC; CDR3 protein: CASRTSEGYEQYF; V gene: TRBV10-1; J gene: TRBJ2-7; D gene: TRBD2; CDR3 length: 13; clone size: .
CDR3 DNA: TGCGCCAGCAGCCAAGATTGGGGGACAGTCTCCTTCTATGGCTACACCTTC; CDR3 protein: CASSQDWGTVSFYGYTF; V gene: TRBV4-3; J gene: TRBJ1-2; D gene: TRBD1; CDR3 length: 17; clone size: .
CDR3 DNA: TGTGCCAGCAGCTCCTGGGCGGGTTCAGGGCCCCAGCATTTT; CDR3 protein: CASSSWAGSGPQHF; V gene: TRBV5-6; J gene: TRBJ1-5; D gene: .; CDR3 length: 14; clone size: .
CDR3 DNA: TGTGCCAGCAGCTTTGGAAGAGGCACTGAAGCTTTCTTT; CDR3 protein: CASSFGRGTEAFF; V gene: TRBV7-6; J gene: TRBJ1-1; D gene: .; CDR3 length: 13; clone size: .
CDR3 DNA: TGTGCCAGCAGCCAGTGGCGGGGAAACACAGATACGCAGTATTTT; CDR3 protein: CASSQWRGNTDTQYF; V gene: TRBV14; J gene: TRBJ2-3; D gene: .; CDR3 length: 15; clone size: .
CDR3 DNA: TGTGCCAGCAGTTCTACAGGGAGCTCCTACGAGCAGTACTTC; CDR3 protein: CASSSTGSSYEQYF; V gene: TRBV6-5; J gene: TRBJ2-7; D gene: .; CDR3 length: 14; clone size: .
CDR3 DNA: TGTGCCAGCAGCTTAGACGCTGGGACAGGGCCCTATGGCTACACCTTC; CDR3 protein: CASSLDAGTGPYGYTF; V gene: TRBV11-2; J gene: TRBJ1-2; D gene: TRBD1; CDR3 length: 16; clone size: .
CDR3 DNA: TGTGCCAGCATCTTCCGGGACTTATCCTACAATGAGCAGTTCTTC; CDR3 protein: CASIFRDLSYNEQFF; V gene: TRBV6-1; J gene: TRBJ2-1; D gene: .; CDR3 length: 15; clone size: .
CDR3 DNA: TGTGCCATTAGTGAGTCTGACAGGGGGCGCGGCTACACCTTC; CDR3 protein: CAISESDRGRGYTF; V gene: TRBV10-3; J gene: TRBJ1-2; D gene: TRBD1; CDR3 length: 14; clone size: once